This TCR beta chain comes out of a study of PD-1 blockade in classical Hodgkin lymphoma. Every single patient, without exception, relapsed after autologous stem cell transplantation, and brentuximab vedotin exposure varied. Here immunoSEQ multiplex PCR was the method, and the copy in TCRdb shows in-frame clones only, minus some. There are under 20,000 clones in the sample; roughly 84% occur only once, and approximately 6.3% lies in the top ten. Germline CDR1 is SGHTA and CDR2 is FQGTGA. This CDR3 spans 15 amino acids. Trimming removed 5 bases from V and 4 bases from J; junction bases left unmatched: 3.

The rearrangement links TRBV7-3 to TRBJ2-1; 12 nucleotides match TRBD2. This receptor was taken from a human donor with classical Hodgkin lymphoma. The sample in question was peripheral blood mononuclear cells (PBMCs), obtained at baseline. DNA of the CDR3: TGTGCCAGCAGCCAGACTAGCGGGGGTTACAATGAGCAGTTCTTC. Residues: CASSQTSGGYNEQFF.